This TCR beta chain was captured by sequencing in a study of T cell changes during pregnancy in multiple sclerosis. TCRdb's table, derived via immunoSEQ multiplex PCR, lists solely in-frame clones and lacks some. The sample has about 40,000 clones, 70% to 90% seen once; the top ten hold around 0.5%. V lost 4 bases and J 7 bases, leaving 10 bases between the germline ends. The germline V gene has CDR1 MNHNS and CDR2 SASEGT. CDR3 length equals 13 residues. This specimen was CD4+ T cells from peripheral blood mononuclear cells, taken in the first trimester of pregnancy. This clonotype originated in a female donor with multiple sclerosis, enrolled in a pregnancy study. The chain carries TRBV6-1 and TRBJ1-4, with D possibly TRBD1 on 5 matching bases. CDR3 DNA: TGTGCCAGCAGTGGACGGGGGGGTGAAAAACTGTTTTTT. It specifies CASSGRGGEKLFF.